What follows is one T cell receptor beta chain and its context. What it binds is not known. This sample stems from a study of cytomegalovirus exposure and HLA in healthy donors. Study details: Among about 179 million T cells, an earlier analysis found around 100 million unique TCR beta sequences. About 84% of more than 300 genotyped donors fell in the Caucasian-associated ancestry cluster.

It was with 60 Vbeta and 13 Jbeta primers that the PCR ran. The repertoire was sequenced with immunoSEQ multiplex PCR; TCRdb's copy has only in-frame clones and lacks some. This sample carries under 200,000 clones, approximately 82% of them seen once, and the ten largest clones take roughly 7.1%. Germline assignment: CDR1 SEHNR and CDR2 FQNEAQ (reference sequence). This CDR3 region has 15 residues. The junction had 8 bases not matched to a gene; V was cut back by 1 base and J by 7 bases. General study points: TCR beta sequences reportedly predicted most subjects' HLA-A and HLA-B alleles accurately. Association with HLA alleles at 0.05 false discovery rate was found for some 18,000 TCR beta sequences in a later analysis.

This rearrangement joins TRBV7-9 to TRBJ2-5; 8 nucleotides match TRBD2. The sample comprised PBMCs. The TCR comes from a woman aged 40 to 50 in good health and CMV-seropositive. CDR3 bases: TGTGCCAGCAGCTTAGGCGCAGCGGGACTAGGGACCCAGTACTTC. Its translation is CASSLGAAGLGTQYF.